A single TCR beta chain is shown here with its context. What antigen it recognizes has not been identified. Per-nucleotide qualities are absent, and no much larger clonotype sits a single base away. The data stem from a study of OX40 agonist ivuxolimab in advanced cancers. Background on the whole study: Ivuxolimab, which targeted the costimulatory receptor OX40 (CD134), was an agonistic, fully human IgG2 monoclonal antibody. In the dose-escalation cohort, 70% to 85% of patients were male, and the mean age was 60 years with a range of roughly 20 to 85. The paper covers the monotherapy dose-escalation part of the phase I ivuxolimab trial, which included N of about 50 patients. Patients were allowed to have had prior anti-PD-1, anti-PD-L1 or anti-CTLA-4 therapy, and around 40% of the dose-escalation patients had previously received checkpoint inhibitors. Of the approximately 50 patients in dose escalation, about 19 had hepatocellular carcinoma, some 15 had melanoma, 9 had renal cell carcinoma and 9 had head and neck cancer. The point of sequencing TCRbeta in the periphery was to test whether ivuxolimab changed TCR sequence diversity and drove clonal T-cell expansion. Three dose-escalation patients achieved partial responses, one with hepatocellular carcinoma and two with cutaneous melanoma. Intravenous ivuxolimab was administered to patients every 2 weeks at six dose levels: 0.01, 0.1, 0.3, 1.5, 3 and 10 mg/kg. On the study overall, not on this receptor specifically: Antigen specificity was not determined for the clonally expanded peripheral T cells. At doses from 0.1 to 3.0 mg/kg, clonal expansion was seen in both CD4+ and CD8+ blood T cells between baseline and week 6. After ivuxolimab, expanded clones were on average more numerous among CD8+ T cells than among CD4+ T cells. In partial responders in the 0.1-3.0 mg/kg groups, normalized peripheral clonal expansion was found to be among the lowest, especially among CD8+ T cells. Low levels of normalized T-cell clonal expansion were also shown by some nonresponding patients.

The germline V gene sets CDR1 to SGHTA and CDR2 to FQGTGA. The CDR3 contains 14 residues, cysteine and phenylalanine counted. Left in the record is the CDR3 DNA by itself, 42 bases read in frame from the first base. Trimming takes 5 bases from V and 3 bases from J, and the germline ends sit 14 bases apart. Genomic DNA was isolated from the sorted cells so that the TCRbeta CDR3 region could be sequenced. TCRbeta CDR3 regions were sequenced using the immunoSEQ Assay. TCRdb took over this immuneACCESS table, retaining in-frame rearrangements with V and J assigned. Such tables are incomplete; in checked studies, under half of the missing clones stem from an unresolved V gene, and the remainder is unexplained. The sample includes roughly 54,000 clones, with about four fifths observed a single time. The ten biggest clones cover approximately 1.2% of the sample. The trial excluded patients who had a history of autoimmune disease or who were on systemic immunosuppression. Peripheral blood for TCR sequencing was collected from all dose cohorts at baseline, on cycle 4 day 1, and on cycle 7 day 1. Samples came from an open-label, multicenter, first-in-human phase I dose-escalation trial of ivuxolimab. Adults with locally advanced or metastatic head and neck squamous cell, hepatocellular, melanoma or renal cell carcinoma were enrolled in the trial. Before TCR sequencing, CD4+ T cells and CD8+ T cells were sorted from peripheral blood as separate populations.

Sequenced material: CD4+ or CD8+ T cells sorted from blood, taken in a trial of the OX40 agonist ivuxolimab. In this chain, TRBV7-3 is recombined with TRBJ2-7, with a tentative D call of TRBD1 or TRBD2, each matching 6 bases. The source of this sequence is an adult with an advanced solid tumor such as melanoma, head and neck, liver or kidney cancer. Here the CDR3 is given as CASSVGGGLYEQYF. The base sequence is TGTGCCAGCAGCGTAGGGGGAGGACTCTACGAGCAGTACTTC.